This T cell receptor beta chain was captured by sequencing in a study of T cells in Graves' hyperthyroidism and ophthalmopathy. About the research overall: At initial diagnosis, before any treatment had begun, peripheral blood was obtained.

From RNA transcripts, TCR beta CDR3 regions were amplified. In the first-round RT-PCR of the TCR CDR3, the HTBI primer set was used. TCRdb independently ran MiXCR on the multiplex PCR reads; one entry per CDR3 protein. The repertoire has hundreds of thousands of distinct CDR3 sequences, roughly 15% of them found once; the top ten carry roughly an eighth. Active moderate-to-severe ophthalmopathy, Clinical Activity Score at least 3, NOSPECS at least 4, under 3 months' duration. A patient was excluded if there was uncontrolled infection, other autoimmune disease, pregnancy or lactation. CDR3 length equals 17 residues. Germline V gene lookup returns CDR1 MDHEN and CDR2 SYDVKM. Unmatched junction bases numbered 7, after V lost 4 bases and J lost 3 bases.

The chain recombines TRBV28 with TRBJ2-5, with 14 bases lining up with TRBD2. The TCR originated in a woman aged 45-60 years with Graves' ophthalmopathy. The sequenced material came from blood. CDR3 in DNA: TGTGCCAGCAGTTGGTGGACTAGCGGGAGGATTAAAGAGACCCAGTACTTC. It translates to CASSWWTSGRIKETQYF.